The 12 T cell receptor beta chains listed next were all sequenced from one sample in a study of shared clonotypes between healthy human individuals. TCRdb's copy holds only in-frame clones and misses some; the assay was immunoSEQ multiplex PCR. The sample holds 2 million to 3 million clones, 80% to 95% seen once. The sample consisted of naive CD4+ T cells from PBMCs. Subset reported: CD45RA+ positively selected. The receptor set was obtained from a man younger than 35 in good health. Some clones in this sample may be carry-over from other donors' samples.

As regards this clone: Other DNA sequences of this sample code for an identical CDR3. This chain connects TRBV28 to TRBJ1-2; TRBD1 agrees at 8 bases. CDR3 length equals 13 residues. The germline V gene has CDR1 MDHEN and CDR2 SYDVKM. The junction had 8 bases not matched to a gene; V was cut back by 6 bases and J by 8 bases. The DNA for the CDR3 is TGTGCCAGCAGCCTCAACAGGGGGACGGGCTACACCTTC. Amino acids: CASSLNRGTGYTF.

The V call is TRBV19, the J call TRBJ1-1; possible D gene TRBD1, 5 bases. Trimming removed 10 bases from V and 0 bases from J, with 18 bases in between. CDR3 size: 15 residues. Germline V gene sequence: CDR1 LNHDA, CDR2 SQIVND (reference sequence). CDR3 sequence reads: CATSLKGLMNTEAFF. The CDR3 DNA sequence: TGTGCCACCTCCTTGAAGGGACTCATGAACACTGAAGCTTTCTTT.

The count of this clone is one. CDR3 sequence: CASSFRGLPPYQETQYF. The CDR3 nucleotides read TGTGCCAGCAGCTTTAGGGGGTTACCGCCGTACCAAGAGACCCAGTACTTC. The gene calls are TRBV7-9 and TRBJ2-5, with D tentatively TRBD1 (6 bases). V lost 3 bases to trimming and J lost 0 bases, with 17 bases between them. CDR1 is SEHNR and CDR2 is FQNEAQ in the germline V gene (reference sequence). The CDR3 contains 17 residues.

CDR3 residues: CASSVGGVGSYGYTF. The CDR3 nucleotides are TGTGCCAGCAGCGTAGGAGGGGTCGGTAGCTATGGCTACACCTTC. The rearrangement uses TRBV9 and TRBJ1-2; a possible D gene is TRBD1 (5 bases). The CDR3 spans 15 residues. V was cut by 0 bases and J by 4 bases, with 13 bases left in between. The germline CDR1 and CDR2 sequences are SGDLS and YYNGEE.

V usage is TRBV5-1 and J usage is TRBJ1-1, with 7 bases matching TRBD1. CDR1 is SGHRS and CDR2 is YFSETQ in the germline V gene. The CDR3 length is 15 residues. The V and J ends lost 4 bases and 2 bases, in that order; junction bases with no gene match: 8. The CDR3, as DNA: TGCGCCAGCAGCGATTCAGGGGGGCTAAACACTGAAGCTTTCTTT. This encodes CASSDSGGLNTEAFF.

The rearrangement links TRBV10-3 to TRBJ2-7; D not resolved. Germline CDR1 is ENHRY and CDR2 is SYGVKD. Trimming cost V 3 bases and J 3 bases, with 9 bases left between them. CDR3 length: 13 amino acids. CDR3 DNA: TGTGCCATCAGTGATCCAGACCTCTACGAGCAGTACTTC. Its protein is CAISDPDLYEQYF.

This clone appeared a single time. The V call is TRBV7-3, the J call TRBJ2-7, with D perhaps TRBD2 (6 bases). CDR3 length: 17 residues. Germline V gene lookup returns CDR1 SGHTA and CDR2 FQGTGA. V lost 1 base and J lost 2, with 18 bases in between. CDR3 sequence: CASSLMRSGTGAYEQYF. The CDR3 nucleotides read TGTGCCAGCAGCTTAATGCGCTCCGGCACGGGAGCCTACGAGCAGTACTTC.

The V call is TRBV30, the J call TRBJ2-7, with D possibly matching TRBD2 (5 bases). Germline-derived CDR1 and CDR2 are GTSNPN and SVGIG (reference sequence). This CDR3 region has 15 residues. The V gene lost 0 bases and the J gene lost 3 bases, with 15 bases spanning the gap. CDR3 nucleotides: TGTGCCTGGAGTGTCTTTGCTAGCCTCTTCTACGAGCAGTACTTC. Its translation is CAWSVFASLFYEQYF.

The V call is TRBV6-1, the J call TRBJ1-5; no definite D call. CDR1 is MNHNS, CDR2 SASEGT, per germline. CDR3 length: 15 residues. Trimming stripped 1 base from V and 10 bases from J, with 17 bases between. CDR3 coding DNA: TGTGCCAGCAGTGAAGGGCGGACCCTCCTTCGTCCCCAGCATTTT. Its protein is CASSEGRTLLRPQHF.

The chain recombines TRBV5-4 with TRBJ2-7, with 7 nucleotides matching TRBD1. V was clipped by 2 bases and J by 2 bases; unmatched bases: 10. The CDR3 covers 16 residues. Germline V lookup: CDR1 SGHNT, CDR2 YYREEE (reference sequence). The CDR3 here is CASSLLTGDRPYEQYF. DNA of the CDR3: TGTGCCAGCAGCTTACTCACAGGGGACCGACCCTACGAGCAGTACTTC.

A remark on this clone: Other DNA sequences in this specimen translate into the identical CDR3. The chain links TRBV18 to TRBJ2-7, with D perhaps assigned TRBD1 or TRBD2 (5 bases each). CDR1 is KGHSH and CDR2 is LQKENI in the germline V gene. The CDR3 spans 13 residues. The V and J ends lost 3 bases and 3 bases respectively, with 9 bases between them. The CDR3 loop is CASSPGTGYEQYF. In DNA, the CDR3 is TGTGCCAGCTCACCTGGGACGGGCTACGAGCAGTACTTC.

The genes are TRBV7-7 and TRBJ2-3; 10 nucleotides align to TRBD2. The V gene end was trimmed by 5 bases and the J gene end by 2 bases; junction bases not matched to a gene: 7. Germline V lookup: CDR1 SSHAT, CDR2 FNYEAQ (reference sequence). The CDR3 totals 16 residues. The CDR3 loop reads CASSPLAGGITDTQYF. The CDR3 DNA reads TGTGCCAGCAGCCCGTTAGCGGGAGGAATCACAGATACGCAGTATTTT.